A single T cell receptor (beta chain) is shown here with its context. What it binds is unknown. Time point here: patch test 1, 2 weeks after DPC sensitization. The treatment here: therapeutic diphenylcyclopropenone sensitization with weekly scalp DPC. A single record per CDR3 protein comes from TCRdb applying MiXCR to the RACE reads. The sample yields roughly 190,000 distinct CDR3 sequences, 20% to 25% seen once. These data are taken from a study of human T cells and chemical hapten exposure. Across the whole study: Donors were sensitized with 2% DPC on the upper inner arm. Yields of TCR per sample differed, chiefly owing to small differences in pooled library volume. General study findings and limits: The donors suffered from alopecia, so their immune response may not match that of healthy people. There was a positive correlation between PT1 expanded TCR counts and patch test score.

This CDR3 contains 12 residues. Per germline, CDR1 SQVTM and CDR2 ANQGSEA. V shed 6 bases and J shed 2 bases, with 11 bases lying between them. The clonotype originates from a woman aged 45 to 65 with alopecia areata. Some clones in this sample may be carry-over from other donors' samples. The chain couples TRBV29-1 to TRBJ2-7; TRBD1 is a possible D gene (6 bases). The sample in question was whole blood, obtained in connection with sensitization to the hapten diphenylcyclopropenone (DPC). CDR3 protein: CSVATGTYEQYF. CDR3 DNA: TGCAGCGTCGCGACAGGAACCTACGAGCAGTACTTC.